The source of this T cell receptor (beta chain) is a study of blood T cell repertoires in COVID-19. This CDR3 contains 15 residues. The junction had 10 bases not matched to a gene; V was cut back by 6 bases and J by 6 bases. The germline CDR1 and CDR2 sequences are MDHEN and SYDVKM. In the source study's methods: From reference gene primer amplification, estimates of nucleated cell counts were derived. Data came from immunoSEQ multiplex PCR; TCRdb stores just in-frame clones and leaves some out. Clone size and V and J calls were adopted from that table, with D and trimming inferred from the DNA. Here the sample spans approximately 380,000 clones, more than 85% being singletons.

The chain uses TRBV28 and TRBJ1-5; TRBD1 aligns across 8 bases. The receptor comes from a woman aged 40 to 55 who had been exposed to COVID-19. Sample: PBMCs or T cells enriched from blood (not recorded which). CDR3: CASSLTDRVGQPQHF. The CDR3 nucleotides are TGTGCCAGCAGCCTGACGGACAGGGTCGGTCAGCCCCAGCATTTT.